Listed below are T cell receptor beta chains from one sample, sequenced in a study of T cells in Graves' hyperthyroidism and ophthalmopathy. TCRdb itself ran the multiplex PCR reads through MiXCR, one entry per CDR3 protein. The table records 500,000 to 650,000 distinct CDR3 sequences, around 50% of them present only once. Sequenced input: peripheral blood or thyroid tissue (not recorded which). The receptors here all came from an adult woman with Graves' disease, either hyperthyroidism or ophthalmopathy (not recorded which). Each CDR3 is given with its conserved first and last residue. The D gene is left open where the match is weak. A clone size is listed for some rows: how often the clone was seen (once, few, many), or a class if it is expanded.

J: TRBJ2-2; length: 16; size: once; V: TRBV10-3; D: .; DNA: TGTGCCAGCAGTTACGGGGACAACGCGAACACCGGGGAGCTGTTTTTT; CDR3: CASSYGDNANTGELFF
J: TRBJ1-5; length: 11; size: .; V: TRBV6-1; D: .; DNA: TGTACCAGCAGTCGAAGGCAGCCCCAGCATTTT; CDR3: CTSSRRQPQHF
J: TRBJ1-5; length: 15; size: .; V: TRBV5-1; D: TRBD1; DNA: TGCGCCAGCAGGGACCGGGGACAGGGATATCAGCCCCAGCATTTT; CDR3: CASRDRGQGYQPQHF
J: TRBJ2-7; length: 14; size: few; V: TRBV28; D: .; DNA: TGTGCCAGCAGTTTGCCCACCTCCTCCTACGAGCAGTACTTC; CDR3: CASSLPTSSYEQYF
J: TRBJ1-1; length: 13; size: .; V: TRBV10-3; D: .; DNA: TGTGCCATCAGTGAACCAGGGGAATCTGAAGCTTTCTTT; CDR3: CAISEPGESEAFF
J: TRBJ1-6; length: 16; size: .; V: TRBV2; D: .; DNA: TGTGCCAGCAGGGACCGCTCGGGGACCTATAATTCACCCCTCCACTTT; CDR3: CASRDRSGTYNSPLHF
J: TRBJ2-7; length: 12; size: many; V: TRBV20-1; D: .; DNA: TGCAGTGCACAAGACCTGGTGTTCGAGCAGTACTTC; CDR3: CSAQDLVFEQYF
J: TRBJ1-4; length: 15; size: few; V: TRBV7-8; D: .; DNA: TGTGCCAGCACCCCCGCCCGACAGCCTAATGAAAAACTGTTTTTT; CDR3: CASTPARQPNEKLFF
J: TRBJ1-6; length: 17; size: many; V: TRBV4-3; D: TRBD1; DNA: TGCGCCAGCAGCCAAGAGCTGCTGGGACAGGGGGTTTCACCCCTCCACTTT; CDR3: CASSQELLGQGVSPLHF
J: TRBJ2-2; length: 14; size: many; V: TRBV6-6; D: .; DNA: TGTGCCAGCAGTTTTGGGGGGCGCGGCGGGGAGCTGTTTTTT; CDR3: CASSFGGRGGELFF
J: TRBJ1-6; length: 11; size: many; V: TRBV14; D: .; DNA: TGTGCCAGCAGCCATGGCCCCACCCTCCACTTT; CDR3: CASSHGPTLHF
J: TRBJ2-2; length: 13; size: once; V: TRBV12-3/TRBV12-4; D: .; DNA: TGTGCCAGCAGTGTCCAGTACACCGGGGAGCTGTTTTTT; CDR3: CASSVQYTGELFF
J: TRBJ2-7; length: 16; size: .; V: TRBV7-9; D: TRBD2; DNA: TGTGCCAGCAGCGATAGCGGGGGGGCGTTGTGGTACGAGCAGTACTTC; CDR3: CASSDSGGALWYEQYF
J: TRBJ2-7; length: 14; size: .; V: TRBV7-9; D: .; DNA: TGTGCCAGCAGCTCAGGGGACCCCCCTAGGGAGCAGTACTTC; CDR3: CASSSGDPPREQYF
J: TRBJ1-1; length: 15; size: many; V: TRBV6-6; D: .; DNA: TGTGCCAGCAGCCTCCTTCAGGGCGTGAACACTGAAGCTTTCTTT; CDR3: CASSLLQGVNTEAFF
J: TRBJ2-7; length: 14; size: once; V: TRBV7-8; D: .; DNA: TGTGCCAGCAGCGTTGAGCTACAGGGATACGAGCAGTACTTC; CDR3: CASSVELQGYEQYF
J: TRBJ1-2; length: 11; size: once; V: TRBV29-1; D: .; DNA: TGCAGCGCCGGCCACCGCTATGGCTACACCTTC; CDR3: CSAGHRYGYTF
J: TRBJ2-7; length: 15; size: few; V: TRBV7-9; D: .; DNA: TGTGCCAGCAGTACAGGGCGCACCTTCACCTACGAGCAGTACTTC; CDR3: CASSTGRTFTYEQYF
J: TRBJ2-2; length: 17; size: many; V: TRBV2; D: TRBD1; DNA: TGTGCCAGCAAGGGACAGGGGGCAATGTGGAACACCGGGGAGCTGTTTTTT; CDR3: CASKGQGAMWNTGELFF
J: TRBJ2-2; length: 17; size: .; V: TRBV20-1; D: TRBD2; DNA: TGCAGTACCGGAGGAAAACCTAGCGGGAGGGTGTCCGGGGAGCTGTTTTTT; CDR3: CSTGGKPSGRVSGELFF
J: TRBJ2-7; length: 15; size: few; V: TRBV2; D: .; DNA: TGTGCCAGCGTTTGGGGAGAGGGCAAGACCTACGAGCAGTACTTC; CDR3: CASVWGEGKTYEQYF
J: TRBJ1-2; length: 14; size: once; V: TRBV10-3; D: .; DNA: TGCGCCATCAGCGCTGGGGGCAGGGCTGGCGGCTACACCTTC; CDR3: CAISAGGRAGGYTF
J: TRBJ2-1; length: 15; size: .; V: TRBV7-8; D: .; DNA: TGTGCCAGCAGCTTAGTGCGTCGGAGCAACAATGAGCAGTTCTTC; CDR3: CASSLVRRSNNEQFF
J: TRBJ1-2; length: 16; size: many; V: TRBV7-3; D: .; DNA: TGTGCCAGCAGCCGCCCCCGGGGCGGTTTGGACTATGGCTACACCTTC; CDR3: CASSRPRGGLDYGYTF
J: TRBJ2-7; length: 15; size: .; V: TRBV5-1; D: TRBD1; DNA: TGCGCCAGCAGCTTGATTGTGGGACAGGGACGCGAGCAGTACTTC; CDR3: CASSLIVGQGREQYF
J: TRBJ2-7; length: 11; size: .; V: TRBV20-1; D: .; DNA: TGCAGTGCTAGAGGGTTTTCCGAGCAGTACTTC; CDR3: CSARGFSEQYF
J: TRBJ2-2; length: 15; size: .; V: TRBV14; D: .; DNA: TGTGCCAGCAGCCAAGTACTGCGGAACACCGGGGAGCTGTTTTTT; CDR3: CASSQVLRNTGELFF
J: TRBJ1-2; length: 14; size: few; V: TRBV7-9; D: TRBD1; DNA: TGTGCCAGCAGCTTAACGGGACAGGGGTATGGCTACACCTTC; CDR3: CASSLTGQGYGYTF
J: TRBJ1-2; length: 14; size: .; V: TRBV5-1; D: TRBD1; DNA: TGCGCCAGCAGCGGGGGGACAGGGGTTGGTGGCTACACCTTC; CDR3: CASSGGTGVGGYTF
J: TRBJ2-5; length: 17; size: .; V: TRBV10-3; D: .; DNA: TGTGCCATCAGTGGGGGCCTTGCGGGGGCTTTCCAAGAGACCCAGTACTTC; CDR3: CAISGGLAGAFQETQYF
J: TRBJ2-7; length: 15; size: .; V: TRBV6-5; D: .; DNA: TGTGCCAGCAGTTACTCTCGAGACAGCCGCTACGAGCAGTACTTC; CDR3: CASSYSRDSRYEQYF
J: TRBJ2-7; length: 14; size: few; V: TRBV20-1; D: .; DNA: TGCAGTGCTCAAAGGGGCAGGATTCTCCACGAGCAGTACTTC; CDR3: CSAQRGRILHEQYF
J: TRBJ1-4; length: 15; size: .; V: TRBV9; D: .; DNA: TGTGCCAGCAGCATGGGGGCAGGGGTCGATGAAAAACTGTTTTTT; CDR3: CASSMGAGVDEKLFF
J: TRBJ1-2; length: 15; size: .; V: TRBV7-9; D: .; DNA: TGTGCCAGCAGCGATGCGGGGCTCCGGAACTATGGCTACACCTTC; CDR3: CASSDAGLRNYGYTF
J: TRBJ2-7; length: 13; size: .; V: TRBV7-8; D: .; DNA: TGTGCCAGCACCAAAAATCCTGGCTACGAGCAGTACTTC; CDR3: CASTKNPGYEQYF
J: TRBJ2-2; length: 13; size: many; V: TRBV6-6; D: .; DNA: TGTGCCAGCAGCTACGGGGGCACCGGGGAGCTGTTTTTT; CDR3: CASSYGGTGELFF
J: TRBJ1-6; length: 15; size: few; V: TRBV9; D: .; DNA: TGTGCCAGCAGCGTTTCGACAGGAGCCAATTCACCCCTCCACTTT; CDR3: CASSVSTGANSPLHF
J: TRBJ2-2; length: 21; size: many; V: TRBV11-2; D: .; DNA: TGTGCCAGCAGCTTAGCAAAGATCGCGGCCAGGCGTATCCCCTACACCGGGGAGCTGTTTTTT; CDR3: CASSLAKIAARRIPYTGELFF
J: TRBJ2-7; length: 15; size: many; V: TRBV10-3; D: .; DNA: TGTGCCATCAGAGACGCACAGATCAGCTCCTACGAGCAGTACTTC; CDR3: CAIRDAQISSYEQYF
J: TRBJ1-5; length: 16; size: many; V: TRBV7-8; D: .; DNA: TGTGCCAGCAGCACCGAAGGGGCCGATAGCAATCAGCCCCAGCATTTT; CDR3: CASSTEGADSNQPQHF
J: TRBJ2-5; length: 14; size: .; V: TRBV10-3; D: .; DNA: TGTGCCAGCAGTTTAGGACCAATAGGGGAGACCCAGTACTTC; CDR3: CASSLGPIGETQYF
J: TRBJ1-3; length: 13; size: .; V: TRBV10-3; D: .; DNA: TGTGCCATCAGGGGAGGACAGAGCGGCACCATATATTTT; CDR3: CAIRGGQSGTIYF
J: TRBJ2-5; length: 15; size: .; V: TRBV7-6; D: .; DNA: TGTGCCAGCAGCTTGGGTGGGGCAGGGTCCCAGACCCAGTACTTC; CDR3: CASSLGGAGSQTQYF
J: TRBJ1-4; length: 14; size: .; V: TRBV14; D: TRBD1; DNA: TGTGCCAGCAGCCAATTCAGGGGGTATGAAAAACTGTTTTTT; CDR3: CASSQFRGYEKLFF
J: TRBJ1-2; length: 13; size: many; V: TRBV7-8; D: .; DNA: TGTGCCAGCAGCCCCGTTTCGTTGAGCGGCTACACCTTC; CDR3: CASSPVSLSGYTF
J: TRBJ1-4; length: 14; size: .; V: TRBV5-1; D: .; DNA: TGCGCCAGCAGCACCCGGGGTCTGGATGAAAAACTGTTTTTT; CDR3: CASSTRGLDEKLFF
J: TRBJ2-2; length: 19; size: .; V: TRBV6-2/TRBV6-3; D: .; DNA: TGTGCCAGCAGTCCACCCCTGTACCAAGGGGGACGCAACACTGGGGAGCTGTTTTTT; CDR3: CASSPPLYQGGRNTGELFF
J: TRBJ1-1; length: 13; size: .; V: TRBV29-1; D: TRBD1; DNA: TGCAGCGTTGGCAGGGGGCAGGCCACTGAAGCCTTCTTT; CDR3: CSVGRGQATEAFF
J: TRBJ2-5; length: 16; size: .; V: TRBV7-2; D: TRBD1; DNA: TGTGCCAGCAGCTCCCGGACAGGGCCCTTCCAAGAGACCCAGTACTTC; CDR3: CASSSRTGPFQETQYF
J: TRBJ1-4; length: 14; size: .; V: TRBV2; D: .; DNA: TGTGCCAGCAGGGAAACAGGGCCGAATGAAAAACTGTTTTTT; CDR3: CASRETGPNEKLFF
J: TRBJ1-2; length: 16; size: .; V: TRBV7-9; D: .; DNA: TGTGCCAGCAGCCAAGATTCACACAGACCTAACTATGGCTACACCTTC; CDR3: CASSQDSHRPNYGYTF
J: TRBJ1-2; length: 14; size: .; V: TRBV25-1; D: .; DNA: TGTGCCAGCAGTGAACACTTAGGGACATCAGGCTACACCTTC; CDR3: CASSEHLGTSGYTF
J: TRBJ1-1; length: 13; size: .; V: TRBV20-1; D: TRBD1; DNA: TGCAGTGCTTACGACAGGGTTGGTGGGAAGGCTTTCTTT; CDR3: CSAYDRVGGKAFF
J: TRBJ2-5; length: 14; size: .; V: TRBV7-2; D: .; DNA: TGTGCCAGCAGCTCAACACATTCGGGGGAGACCCAGTACTTC; CDR3: CASSSTHSGETQYF